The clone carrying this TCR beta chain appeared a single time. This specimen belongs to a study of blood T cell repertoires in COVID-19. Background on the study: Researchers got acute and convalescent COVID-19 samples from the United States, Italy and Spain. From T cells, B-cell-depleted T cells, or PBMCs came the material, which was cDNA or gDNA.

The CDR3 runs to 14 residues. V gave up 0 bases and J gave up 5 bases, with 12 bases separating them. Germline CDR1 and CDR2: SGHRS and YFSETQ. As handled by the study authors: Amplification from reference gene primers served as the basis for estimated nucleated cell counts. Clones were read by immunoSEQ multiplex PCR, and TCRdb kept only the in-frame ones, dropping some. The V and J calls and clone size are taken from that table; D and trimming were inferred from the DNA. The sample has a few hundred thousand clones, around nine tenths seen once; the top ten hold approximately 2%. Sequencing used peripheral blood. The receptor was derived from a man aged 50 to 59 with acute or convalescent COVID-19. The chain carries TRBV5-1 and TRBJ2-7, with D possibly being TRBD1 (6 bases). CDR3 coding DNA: TGCGCCAGCAGCTTGGGTCAGGGGTTTGACGAGCAGTACTTC. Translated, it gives CASSLGQGFDEQYF.